Below, 11 T cell receptor beta chains from the same sample are listed, as sequenced in a study of monozygotic twins with inflammatory bowel disease. TCRdb reprocessed the 5' RACE reads and keeps a single row for each CDR3 protein, giving no DNA. This sample's clone table lists approximately 120,000 distinct CDR3 sequences. The sequenced material came from blood. These receptors originate from a human donor with ulcerative colitis or Crohn's disease, or a healthy co-twin of an affected twin (not recorded which).

V usage is TRBV7-8 and J usage is TRBJ2-1. CDR1 is SGHVS, CDR2 FQNEAQ, per germline. The CDR3 extends over 12 amino acids. The chain's CDR3 is CASGGSYNEQFF.

The chain is built from TRBV29-1 and TRBJ2-1; the D call of TRBD2 rests on TCRdb alone, since no DNA is present to check it. The CDR3 has 14 residues. The V gene's germline CDR1 is SQVTM and CDR2 ANQGSEA. The chain's CDR3 is CSAALAGGLSEQFF.

V and J are TRBV7-9 and TRBJ2-3; no DNA is available, so the TRBD1 call from TCRdb remains unchecked. The CDR3 has 15 residues. The V gene's germline CDR1 is SEHNR and CDR2 FQNEAQ (reference sequence). CDR3 region: CASSLEAGLTDTQYF.

The J gene is TRBJ1-6, the V gene TRBV10-3; the TCRdb D gene call, TRBD1, has no DNA to confirm it. CDR3 length: 15 amino acids. CDR1 is ENHRY and CDR2 is SYGVKD in the germline V gene. CDR3 amino acids: CAISETRQGVAPLHF.

The V and J genes are TRBV15 and TRBJ1-6; TCRdb outputs TRBD1, but without DNA this stays unchecked. The CDR3 is made up of 17 amino acids. The germline CDR1 and CDR2 sequences are LNHNV and YYDKDF (reference sequence). CDR3 residues: CATSSQIGRTVNSPLHF.

The chain is built from TRBV28 and TRBJ2-7; no DNA is available, so the TRBD2 call from TCRdb remains unchecked. The germline V gene has CDR1 MDHEN and CDR2 SYDVKM. The CDR3 extends over 15 amino acids. The CDR3 is CASSLGTSGGDEQYF.

The V and J genes are TRBV7-2 and TRBJ2-7; there is no DNA to check the TCRdb D call of TRBD2. Germline values: CDR1 SGHTA, CDR2 FQGNSA. The CDR3 length is 16 residues. The CDR3 spells CASSPDLTSGRGEQYF.

The V and J genes are TRBV6-1 and TRBJ2-3; without DNA, the TCRdb call of TRBD1 cannot be checked. The CDR3 spans 15 residues. The germline V gene has CDR1 MNHNS and CDR2 SASEGT. The chain's CDR3 is CASSISGGSTDTQYF.

The genes are TRBV11-3 and TRBJ2-3; TCRdb's assignment of TRBD1 cannot be checked, as there is no DNA. The CDR3 loop spans 16 amino acids. Germline values: CDR1 SGHNT, CDR2 YENEEA. The CDR3 protein is CASSAGQGNNADTQYF.

The rearrangement uses TRBV12-3 or TRBV12-4 and TRBJ2-7. CDR3 length equals 13 residues. The CDR3 spells CASSKDLSYEQYF.

This sequence joins TRBV5-1 and TRBJ2-7; the D call from TCRdb, TRBD1, cannot be confirmed without DNA. CDR3 length equals 14 residues. From germline, CDR1 is SGHRS and CDR2 YFSETQ. The CDR3 protein is CASSSGDSSYEQYF.